The clone carrying this TCR beta chain was detected only a few times. The target antigen is unknown. The data were obtained in a study of T-cell reconstitution after alpha-beta-depleted transplantation in children. Study findings and constraints: At one year after transplant, newly produced T cells mostly accounted for T-cell counts and diversity.

The TCRbeta library was prepared with unique molecular identifiers. TCRdb independently ran MiXCR on the PCR reads; one entry per CDR3 protein. Among 700,000 to 950,000 distinct CDR3 sequences listed, approximately 15% were seen once. Germline CDR1 is MGHDK and CDR2 is SYGVNS. V lost 5 bases and J lost 7, with 23 bases in between. The CDR3 contains 16 residues. The chain employs TRBV25-1 and TRBJ1-2; D ambiguous. Sequencing was performed on PBMCs, mostly from graft donor cells, taken 360 days after TCRalphabeta/CD19-depleted stem cell transplant. This receptor was identified in a male patient younger than 18 who had a stem cell transplant for acute lymphoblastic leukemia, so the T cells may come from the graft donor. The CDR3 loop is CASSSEVATTRGGYTF. CDR3 nucleotide sequence: TGTGCCAGCAGTTCCGAGGTCGCTACGACCCGGGGTGGCTACACCTTC.